This passage covers 13 T cell receptor beta chains from one sample sequenced in a study of blood T cell repertoires in COVID-19. Repertoires were generated with immunoSEQ multiplex PCR, while TCRdb's copy carries only in-frame clones and drops some. The top ten hold more than 1% of the sample, which has 350,000 to 450,000 clones, around 92% seen once. Sample: peripheral blood. The receptors come from a middle-aged man with acute or convalescent COVID-19.

As DNA, the CDR3 is TGTGCCAGCAGCTTAATTGTTGCGGGAGGGCCAGGGGAGCAGTACTTC. This gives the protein CASSLIVAGGPGEQYF. The chain employs TRBV7-9 and TRBJ2-7; 9 bases map to TRBD2. Germline values: CDR1 SEHNR, CDR2 FQNEAQ (reference sequence). Losses at the gene ends were 2 bases for V and 7 bases for J; bases not matched to a gene: 12. The CDR3 is 16 residues long.

The chain couples TRBV10-3 to TRBJ1-5; D perhaps matches TRBD1 (6 bases). In germline, CDR1 is ENHRY, CDR2 SYGVKD. This CDR3 spans 13 amino acids. Trimming took off 3 bases at V and 7 bases at J, with 10 bases between the two ends. The CDR3: CAISDRGRQPQHF. In DNA, the CDR3 is TGTGCCATCAGTGACAGGGGCAGGCAGCCCCAGCATTTT.

The chain recombines TRBV4-3 with TRBJ2-3; D gene uncertain. The length of the CDR3 is 16 residues. Germline values: CDR1 LGHNA, CDR2 YSLEER. Trimming took 0 bases from V and 2 from J, leaving 12 bases between them. The CDR3 nucleotides are TGCGCCAGCAGCCAAGATCCGAGACAAGTCACAGATACGCAGTATTTT. It specifies CASSQDPRQVTDTQYF.

The V call is TRBV7-9, the J call TRBJ2-3; D ambiguous. V was clipped by 4 bases and J by 11 bases, with 13 bases between them. The CDR3 consists of 12 residues. Looked up from germline, CDR1 is SEHNR and CDR2 is FQNEAQ (reference sequence). CDR3: CASSSSLVLQYF. In nucleotides, the CDR3 is TGTGCCAGCAGCTCCAGTCTCGTCTTGCAGTATTTT.

The gene calls are TRBV30 and TRBJ1-1, with a weak D call TRBD1 (6 bases). Trimming removed 0 bases at V and 5 bases at J, with 19 bases between. This CDR3 contains 16 residues. The germline V gene has CDR1 GTSNPN and CDR2 SVGIG (reference sequence). This CDR3 reads CAWSVRTSGAGTEAFF. The CDR3 DNA is TGTGCCTGGAGTGTACGAACGTCAGGGGCAGGGACTGAAGCTTTCTTT.

This chain joins TRBV7-2 and TRBJ2-7, with D perhaps TRBD1 (6 bases). CDR3 length: 14 amino acids. From germline, CDR1 is SGHTA and CDR2 FQGNSA. Trimming pared 7 bases from V and 0 bases from J, leaving 13 bases between. The CDR3 is CASKRQVSSYEQYF. Written as DNA, the CDR3 is TGTGCCAGCAAGAGACAGGTCAGCTCCTACGAGCAGTACTTC. Complete variable domain (other parts from reference TRBV7-2 and TRBJ2-7): GAGVSQSPSNKVTEKGKDVELRCDPISGHTALYWYRQSLGQGLEFLIYFQGNSAPDKSGLPSDRFSAERTGGSVSTLTIQRTQQEDSAVYLCASKRQVSSYEQYFGPGTRLTVT.

The V gene is TRBV5-6, the J gene TRBJ2-3; TRBD1 is a possible D gene (6 bases). This CDR3 is 17 amino acids long. CDR1 SGHDT and CDR2 YYEEEE come from the germline V gene. The germline V and J ends were trimmed by 1 base and 0 bases, with 15 bases remaining between them. The CDR3, as DNA: TGTGCCAGCAGCTTGTTGACAGGTCCTCCTAGCACAGATACGCAGTATTTT. This codes for CASSLLTGPPSTDTQYF.

This chain connects TRBV11-2 to TRBJ2-3, with D maybe TRBD2 (5 bases). Germline assignment: CDR1 SGHAT and CDR2 FQNNGV. V lost 0 bases and J 10 bases, leaving 8 bases between the germline ends. The CDR3 is 12 residues long. The DNA for the CDR3 is TGTGCCAGCAGCTTAGAAGCGGTATCGCAGTATTTT. It translates to CASSLEAVSQYF. Full variable domain (remainder filled in from reference TRBV11-2 and TRBJ2-3): EAGVAQSPRYKIIEKRQSVAFWCNPISGHATLYWYQQILGQGPKLLIQFQNNGVVDDSQLPKDRFSAERLKGVDSTLKIQPAKLEDSAVYLCASSLEAVSQYFGPGTRLTVL.

The CDR3 DNA reads TGTGCCAGCAGCCTATTAGCGGGGGGGCTCTCTAGCACAGATACGCAGTATTTT. As protein: CASSLLAGGLSSTDTQYF. The chain combines TRBV11-2 with TRBJ2-3; 11 bases align to TRBD2. There are 18 residues in the CDR3. The J segment lost 0 bases and the V segment lost 5 bases, leaving 10 bases of the junction unmatched. Germline CDR1 is SGHAT and CDR2 is FQNNGV.

The rearrangement joins TRBV25-1 to TRBJ1-2; possible D gene TRBD1, 6 bases. The CDR3 loop spans 13 amino acids. V was trimmed by 4 bases and J by 8 bases, leaving 14 bases between them. CDR1 and CDR2 (germline): MGHDK, SYGVNS. The CDR3 bases are TGTGCCAGCAGTGTCGAACAGGGCTTAGGCTACACCTTC. This sequence encodes CASSVEQGLGYTF.

The chain combines TRBV18 with TRBJ1-1; the D gene is possibly TRBD1 (6 bases). V was pared by 4 bases and J by 2 bases, with 14 bases between. This CDR3 contains 15 residues. CDR1 and CDR2 (germline): KGHSH, LQKENI. The CDR3 region is CASSRLKGVNTEAFF. The CDR3 coding sequence is TGTGCCAGCTCACGACTAAAGGGGGTTAACACTGAAGCTTTCTTT.

This chain links TRBV13 with TRBJ2-1, with TRBD2 as a possible D gene (5 bases). The CDR3 is made up of 14 amino acids. Germline V gene lookup returns CDR1 PRHDT and CDR2 FYEKMQ (reference sequence). Trimming removed 7 bases from V and 6 bases from J, with 16 bases in between. CDR3 coding DNA: TGTGCCAGCACCAACCTCGGGGTTGGCAATGAGCAGTTCTTC. The encoded protein is CASTNLGVGNEQFF. Using reference TRBV13 and TRBJ2-1 for the parts outside the CDR3, the full variable domain is AAGVIQSPRHLIKEKRETATLKCYPIPRHDTVYWYQQGPGQDPQFLISFYEKMQSDKGSIPDRFSAQQFSDYHSELNMSSLELGDSALYFCASTNLGVGNEQFFGPGTRLTVL.

This clone was recorded once. The chain's CDR3 is CASSYSAATGELFF. CDR3 sequence (DNA): TGTGCCAGCAGTTACAGCGCGGCAACCGGGGAGCTGTTTTTT. This chain links TRBV6-6 with TRBJ2-2; D remains ambiguous. V was pared by 2 bases and J by 5 bases, with 9 bases between. The CDR3 runs to 14 residues. Looked up from germline, CDR1 is MNHNY and CDR2 is SVGAGI (reference sequence).